The 9 T cell receptor beta chains in this list originate from one sample, sequenced in a study of OX40 agonist ivuxolimab in advanced cancers. Sequenced by immunoSEQ multiplex PCR; TCRdb stores in-frame clones only, minus some. The table lists tens of thousands of clones, just over 90% of them singletons. The sequencing here drew on CD4+ or CD8+ T cells sorted from blood, taken in a trial of the OX40 agonist ivuxolimab. The origin of the receptors is an adult with an advanced solid tumor such as melanoma, head and neck, liver or kidney cancer.

V and J are TRBV11-3 and TRBJ2-1, with TRBD2 matching over 11 bases. This CDR3 is built from 15 residues. The V gene end was trimmed by 5 bases and the J gene end by 7 bases; junction bases not matched to a gene: 7. Per germline, CDR1 SGHNT and CDR2 YENEEA. CDR3 amino acids: CASSPLGLAENEQFF. The CDR3 nucleotides are TGTGCCAGCAGCCCGCTGGGACTAGCGGAAAATGAGCAGTTCTTC. The complete variable domain, with remaining parts taken from reference TRBV11-3 and TRBJ2-1, reads EAGVVQSPRYKIIEKKQPVAFWCNPISGHNTLYWYLQNLGQGPELLIRYENEEAVDDSQLPKDRFSAERLKGVDSTLKIQPAELGDSAVYLCASSPLGLAENEQFFGPGTRLTVL.

The CDR3 bases are TGTGCCAGCAGTCCGGAGACTAGCGGGGGAGAGACCCAGTACTTC. Residues: CASSPETSGGETQYF. The rearrangement joins TRBV28 to TRBJ2-5, with 12 positions matching TRBD2. The V gene end was trimmed by 5 bases and the J gene end by 4 bases; junction bases not matched to a gene: 5. Germline V gene sequence: CDR1 MDHEN, CDR2 SYDVKM. The CDR3 is 15 residues long.

The chain links TRBV19 to TRBJ1-5; 10 positions match TRBD1. This CDR3 spans 18 amino acids. J lost 0 bases, V lost 8 bases, and 13 bases had no gene match. The germline CDR1 and CDR2 sequences are LNHDA and SQIVND (reference sequence). This chain's CDR3 is CASRGPDRGGYSNQPQHF. CDR3 DNA sequence: TGTGCCAGTCGAGGACCGGACAGGGGGGGATATAGCAATCAGCCCCAGCATTTT. The whole variable domain, remainder taken from reference TRBV19 and TRBJ1-5, is DGGITQSPKYLFRKEGQNVTLSCEQNLNHDAMYWYRQDPGQGLRLIYYSQIVNDFQKGDIAEGYSVSREKKESFPLTVTSAQKNPTAFYLCASRGPDRGGYSNQPQHFGDGTRLSIL.

The J gene is TRBJ1-2, the V gene TRBV11-3, with no clear D. Trimming removed 4 bases from V and 1 base from J, with 7 bases in between. The CDR3 has 13 residues. Germline V CDR1 and CDR2: SGHNT, YENEEA. The CDR3 is CASSSEGNYGYTF. CDR3 bases: TGTGCCAGCAGCTCAGAGGGTAACTATGGCTACACCTTC.

J is TRBJ2-7 and V is TRBV7-2, with D perhaps TRBD2 (7 bases). Trimming pared 3 bases from V and 3 bases from J, leaving 15 bases between. The CDR3 totals 15 residues. Germline loops: CDR1 SGHTA, CDR2 FQGNSA. CDR3 bases: TGTGCCAGCAGCTTCCAGTGGGGGGGCGGCTACGAGCAGTACTTC. Translating gives CASSFQWGGGYEQYF.

The chain uses TRBV11-3 and TRBJ2-7; weak D call: TRBD2 (5 bases). Per the germline V gene, CDR1 is SGHNT and CDR2 is YENEEA. This CDR3 comprises 12 residues. V lost 5 bases, J lost 2 bases, and 7 bases lay in between. The CDR3 region has the DNA TGTGCCAGCAGCGTACTAGCCTACGAGCAGTACTTC. Its protein is CASSVLAYEQYF.

The chain is built from TRBV2 and TRBJ2-7; maybe TRBD2 (7 bases). Per the germline V gene, CDR1 is SNHLY and CDR2 is FYNNEI. The CDR3 totals 10 residues. Trimming removed 11 bases at V and 12 bases at J, with 17 bases between. The CDR3 here is CAGSRGGMYF. CDR3 DNA: TGTGCCGGAAGTAGGGGGGGGATGTACTTC.

The CDR3, as DNA: TGTGCCAGCAGCTTGGCTCGGAGCTCCTACAATGAGCAGTTCTTC. Protein sequence: CASSLARSSYNEQFF. This chain joins TRBV5-6 and TRBJ2-1, with D unresolved. V was shortened by 0 bases and J by 0 bases, with 7 bases between the two germline ends. CDR1 is SGHDT and CDR2 is YYEEEE in the germline V gene. This CDR3 spans 15 amino acids.

This chain connects TRBV2 to TRBJ2-7; D uncertain. The germline gives CDR1 SNHLY, CDR2 FYNNEI. V lost 7 bases and J lost 4, with 14 bases in between. The CDR3 spans 13 residues. CDR3 amino acids: CASKAQMGYEQYF. The DNA of the CDR3 is TGTGCCAGCAAGGCTCAGATGGGGTACGAGCAGTACTTC.